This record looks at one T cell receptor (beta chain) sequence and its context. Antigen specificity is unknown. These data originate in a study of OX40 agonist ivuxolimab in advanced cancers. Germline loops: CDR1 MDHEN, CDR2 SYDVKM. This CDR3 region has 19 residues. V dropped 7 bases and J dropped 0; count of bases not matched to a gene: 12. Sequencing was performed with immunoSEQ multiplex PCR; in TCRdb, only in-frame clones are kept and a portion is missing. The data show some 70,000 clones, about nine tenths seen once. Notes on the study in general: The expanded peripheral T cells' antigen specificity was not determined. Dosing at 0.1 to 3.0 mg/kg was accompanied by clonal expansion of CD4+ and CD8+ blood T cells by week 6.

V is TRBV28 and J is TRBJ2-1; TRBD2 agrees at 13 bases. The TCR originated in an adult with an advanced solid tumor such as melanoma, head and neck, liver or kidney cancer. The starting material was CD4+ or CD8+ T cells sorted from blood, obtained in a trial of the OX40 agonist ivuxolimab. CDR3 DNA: TGTGCCAGCATCCCGCTCCCGGGACTAGCGGGGAGCTCCTACAATGAGCAGTTCTTC. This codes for CASIPLPGLAGSSYNEQFF.